The 21 T cell receptor beta chains given below trace back to one sample, sequenced in a study of T-cell reconstitution after alpha-beta-depleted transplantation in children. Unique molecular identifiers were used in preparing the TCRbeta library. From the PCR reads, TCRdb called clonotypes with MiXCR, one entry per CDR3 protein. This sample has roughly 120,000 distinct CDR3 sequences, with 10% found just once. Sequenced here: PBMCs from the stem cell graft donor, sampled from the stem cell graft. These receptors all stem from a human donor who donated a stem cell graft to a child with acute lymphoblastic leukemia.

The sample holds many counts of this clonotype. The rearrangement uses TRBV12-3 or TRBV12-4 and TRBJ2-7, with TRBD1 identical over 9 bases. Losses at the gene ends were 7 bases for V and 8 bases for J; bases not matched to a gene: 6. This CDR3 contains 12 residues. This CDR3 is CASNPGQGKQYF. CDR3 nucleotide sequence: TGTGCCAGCAACCCGGGACAGGGAAAGCAGTACTTC.

At least ten counts were recorded for this clonotype. The chain carries TRBV20-1 and TRBJ2-7; D might be TRBD1 (5 bases). The V and J ends lost 4 bases and 3 bases respectively, with 16 bases between them. CDR1 DFQATT and CDR2 SNEGSKA come from the germline V gene (reference sequence). The CDR3 spans 14 residues. The CDR3 spells CSATGSWTYYEQYF. CDR3 DNA: TGCAGTGCTACAGGGTCGTGGACCTACTACGAGCAGTACTTC.

About this clonotype: A read error is possible here, since a much larger clone lies one base away. The rearrangement uses TRBV5-1 and TRBJ2-5; TRBD2 agrees at 9 bases. The junction had 9 bases not matched to a gene; V was cut back by 6 bases and J by 3 bases. The CDR3 is 15 amino acids. Germline values: CDR1 SGHRS, CDR2 YFSETQ. This chain's CDR3 is CASITRLAVKETQYF. CDR3 in DNA: TGCGCCAGCATCACCAGACTAGCGGTGAAAGAGACCCAGTACTTC.

This clonotype was counted ten times or more. The chain has TRBV7-2 and TRBJ2-1; D gene ambiguous. The germline V gene has CDR1 SGHTA and CDR2 FQGNSA. This CDR3 has 15 residues. V was cut by 2 bases and J by 2 bases, with 10 bases left in between. The CDR3 region is CASSLTQYPYNEQFF. As DNA, the CDR3 is TGTGCCAGCAGCTTAACTCAGTACCCCTACAATGAGCAGTTCTTC.

This clonotype has ten or more counts. The CDR3 coding sequence is TGTGCCAGCAGCCAAGGATTCGAAGGTGGAAACACCATATATTTT. It specifies CASSQGFEGGNTIYF. This sequence joins TRBV3-1 and TRBJ1-3; D is uncertain. Germline-derived CDR1 and CDR2 are LGHDT and YNNKEL (reference sequence). Trimming left V 1 base short and J 3 bases short, with 10 bases between. The CDR3 has 15 amino acids. Full variable domain (outside the CDR3, taken from reference TRBV3-1 and TRBJ1-3): DTAVSQTPKYLVTQMGNDKSIKCEQNLGHDTMYWYKQDSKKFLKIMFSYNNKELIINETVPNRFSPKSPDKAHLNLHINSLELGDSAVYFCASSQGFEGGNTIYFGEGSWLTVV.

This clonotype occurred many times. This chain connects TRBV12-3 or TRBV12-4 to TRBJ2-6; D uncertain. CDR3 length: 13 amino acids. V lost 8 bases and J lost 0, with 5 bases in between. The CDR3 loop reads CASYHSGANVLTF. The DNA of the CDR3 is TGTGCCAGCTACCACTCTGGGGCCAACGTCCTGACTTTC.

This clonotype was counted many times. The chain combines TRBV19 with TRBJ1-3, with D hard to call. Germline CDR1 LNHDA, CDR2 SQIVND (reference sequence). This CDR3 comprises 13 residues. The ends were cut back, 8 bases at V and 0 bases at J, with 8 bases in the middle. The CDR3 DNA sequence: TGTGCCAGTCGCCTCAGCTCTGGAAACACCATATATTTT. Translation gives CASRLSSGNTIYF.

This clonotype was recorded many times. V gene TRBV11-3 combines with J gene TRBJ1-2; D uncertain. The CDR3 is made up of 13 amino acids. CDR1 is SGHNT and CDR2 is YENEEA in the germline V gene. The ends were cut back, 1 base at V and 7 bases at J, with 10 bases in the middle. CDR3 sequence (DNA): TGTGCCAGCAGCTTAGCGGGTGGTTCTGGCTACACCTTC. Translating gives CASSLAGGSGYTF. Looking up the rest from reference TRBV11-3 and TRBJ1-2 gives the full variable domain: EAGVVQSPRYKIIEKKQPVAFWCNPISGHNTLYWYLQNLGQGPELLIRYENEEAVDDSQLPKDRFSAERLKGVDSTLKIQPAELGDSAVYLCASSLAGGSGYTFGSGTRLTVV.

This clonotype was recorded many times. The chain joins TRBV29-1 to TRBJ1-2; weak D call: TRBD1 (5 bases). The germline V gene has CDR1 SQVTM and CDR2 ANQGSEA. V gave up 0 bases and J gave up 7 bases, with 21 bases separating them. CDR3 length equals 16 residues. The CDR3: CSVEEIKDGRVGGYTF. CDR3 nucleotides: TGCAGCGTTGAAGAAATTAAGGATGGCAGGGTCGGTGGCTACACCTTC.

Ten or more counts support this clonotype. The CDR3 sequence: CASSQRDRFYEQYF. In DNA, the CDR3 is TGTGCCAGCAGTCAGCGGGACCGATTCTACGAGCAGTACTTC. The chain couples TRBV12-3 or TRBV12-4 to TRBJ2-7; 7 bases map to TRBD2. Trimming at V came to 5 bases and at J to 3 bases, leaving 7 bases not matched to a gene. The CDR3 covers 14 residues.

The chain employs TRBV28 and TRBJ2-3, with D perhaps assigned TRBD1 or TRBD2 (6 bases each). Between the trimmed V and J ends, which lost 6 bases and 3 bases, there was a span of 19 bases. CDR3 length: 16 residues. Germline V CDR1 and CDR2: MDHEN, SYDVKM. CDR3 amino acids: CASSSPEGGLTDTQYF. The CDR3 DNA is TGTGCCAGCAGCTCCCCGGAGGGGGGATTAACAGATACGCAGTATTTT. The variable domain in full, with the rest retrieved from reference TRBV28 and TRBJ2-3, is DVKVTQSSRYLVKRTGEKVFLECVQDMDHENMFWYRQDPGLGLRLIYFSYDVKMKEKGDIPEGYSVSREKKERFSLILESASTNQTSMYLCASSSPEGGLTDTQYFGPGTRLTVL.

Ten or more counts support this clonotype. The chain employs TRBV5-1 and TRBJ1-3; TRBD1 matches 9 bases. V lost 4 bases and J lost 0; bases outside the gene matches: 8. Germline loops: CDR1 SGHRS, CDR2 YFSETQ. The CDR3 runs to 17 residues. The CDR3 nucleotides read TGCGCCAGCAGCGAGGGACAGGGATTCATCTCTGGAAACACCATATATTTT. Translated, it gives CASSEGQGFISGNTIYF. Filled out from reference TRBV5-1 and TRBJ1-3, the complete variable domain reads KAGVTQTPRYLIKTRGQQVTLSCSPISGHRSVSWYQQTPGQGLQFLFEYFSETQRNKGNFPGRFSGRQFSNSRSEMNVSTLELGDSALYLCASSEGQGFISGNTIYFGEGSWLTVV.

The chain employs TRBV5-4 and TRBJ1-2; no definite D call. Germline V gene lookup returns CDR1 SGHNT and CDR2 YYREEE (reference sequence). The CDR3 loop spans 17 amino acids. Trimming took 2 bases from V and 0 from J, leaving 17 bases between them. Here the CDR3 reads CASSLRLQRSSNYGYTF. In DNA form, the CDR3 reads TGTGCCAGCAGCTTAAGACTGCAGAGGAGCTCTAACTATGGCTACACCTTC.

At least ten counts were recorded for this clonotype. This chain uses TRBV18 with TRBJ1-5; D call uncertain. The germline CDR1 and CDR2 sequences are KGHSH and LQKENI. Trimming removed 6 bases at V and 2 bases at J, with 20 bases between. CDR3 length: 17 residues. CDR3 coding DNA: TGTGCCAGCTCCCCGTCGACCGGGGTGGAGGGCAATCAGCCCCAGCATTTT. The encoded protein is CASSPSTGVEGNQPQHF.

Comment on this clonotype: The junction differs from germline at one of its ends, possibly a read error. The chain combines TRBV5-6 with TRBJ2-1; 7 bases line up with TRBD1. Per germline, CDR1 SGHDT and CDR2 YYEEEE. CDR3 length: 18 residues. The CDR3 DNA follows: TGTGCCAGGAGCTCCGGGCTCCCATTGGACAGGTCCTACAATGAGCAGTTCTTC. This sequence encodes CARSSGLPLDRSYNEQFF.

Ten or more counts support this clonotype. V gene TRBV12-3 or TRBV12-4 combines with J gene TRBJ2-5; 7 nucleotides agree with TRBD2. V lost 3 bases and J lost 5; bases outside the gene matches: 9. This CDR3 is built from 15 residues. CDR3 sequence: CASSLSGGGMETQYF. For the CDR3, the DNA is TGTGCCAGCAGTTTGAGTGGGGGGGGGATGGAGACCCAGTACTTC.

This clonotype was picked up many times. The V gene is TRBV7-6, the J gene TRBJ1-1; D possibly corresponds to TRBD1 (5 bases). V was cut by 5 bases and J by 1 base, with 11 bases left in between. The CDR3 covers 14 residues. Germline V lookup: CDR1 SGHVS, CDR2 FNYEAQ. CDR3 region: CASSLHQGNTEAFF. The DNA of the CDR3 is TGTGCCAGCAGCCTGCATCAGGGGAACACTGAAGCTTTCTTT.

This clonotype was found many times. The V call is TRBV7-2, the J call TRBJ1-3; no definite D call. This CDR3 is built from 14 residues. From germline, CDR1 is SGHTA and CDR2 FQGNSA. With 7 bases removed from V and 0 bases from J, the gap between germline ends came to 10 bases. The CDR3, as DNA: TGTGCCAGCACCCAAACAAACTCTGGAAACACCATATATTTT. Its protein product is CASTQTNSGNTIYF. The full variable domain, with the rest looked up from reference TRBV7-2 and TRBJ1-3, is GAGVSQSPSNKVTEKGKDVELRCDPISGHTALYWYRQSLGQGLEFLIYFQGNSAPDKSGLPSDRFSAERTGGSVSTLTIQRTQQEDSAVYLCASTQTNSGNTIYFGEGSWLTVV.

Ten or more counts support this clonotype. The chain employs TRBV7-2 and TRBJ1-5; D gene uncertain. V dropped 5 bases and J dropped 6 bases, with 14 bases sitting between them. Germline V gives CDR1 SGHTA, CDR2 FQGNSA. The CDR3 totals 14 residues. CDR3 region: CASSPAPIGQPQHF. The DNA of the CDR3 is TGTGCCAGCAGCCCAGCCCCAATTGGTCAGCCCCAGCATTTT.

This clonotype was counted many times. V is TRBV6-5 and J is TRBJ1-1; 11 nucleotides agree with TRBD1. The length of the CDR3 is 15 residues. Germline CDR1 is MNHEY and CDR2 is SVGAGI. Unmatched junction bases numbered 1, after V lost 0 bases and J lost 4 bases. CDR3 in DNA: TGTGCCAGCAGTTACTCAGGACAGGGGGCCACTGAAGCTTTCTTT. Amino acids: CASSYSGQGATEAFF.

V usage is TRBV7-2 and J usage is TRBJ2-5, with TRBD2 matching over 9 bases. Germline assignment: CDR1 SGHTA and CDR2 FQGNSA. This CDR3 region has 15 residues. V lost 6 bases and J lost 4; bases outside the gene matches: 9. CDR3: CASRGAGLARETQYF. The CDR3 nucleotides read TGTGCCAGCAGAGGAGCGGGACTAGCAAGAGAGACCCAGTACTTC.